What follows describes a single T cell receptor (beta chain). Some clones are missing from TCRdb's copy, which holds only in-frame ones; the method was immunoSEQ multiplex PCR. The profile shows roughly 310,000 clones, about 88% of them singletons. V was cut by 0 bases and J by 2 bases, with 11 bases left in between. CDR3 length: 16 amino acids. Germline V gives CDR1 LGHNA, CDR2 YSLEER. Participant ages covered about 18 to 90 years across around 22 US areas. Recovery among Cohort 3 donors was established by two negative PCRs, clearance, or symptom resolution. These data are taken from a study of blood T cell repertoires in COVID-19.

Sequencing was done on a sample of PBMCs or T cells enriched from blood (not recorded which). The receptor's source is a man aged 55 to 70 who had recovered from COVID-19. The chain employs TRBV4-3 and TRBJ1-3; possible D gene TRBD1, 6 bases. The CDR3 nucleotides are TGCGCCAGCAGCCAAGATCAGGGGTTCACTGGAAACACCATATATTTT. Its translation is CASSQDQGFTGNTIYF.